Listed below are T cell receptor beta chains from one sample, sequenced in a study of T cells in tuberculosis. Libraries were prepared by immunoSEQ multiplex PCR; TCRdb keeps only in-frame clonotypes and omits some of them. The sample records 88,000 or so clones, around 90% being singletons. Sequenced input: CD1b-GMM tetramer-negative cells sorted from PBMCs. Source of these receptors: an adult woman with latent tuberculosis. CDR3s include the opening cysteine and the closing phenylalanine or tryptophan. The order of the fields is CDR3 DNA, CDR3 protein, D gene, clone size, J gene, V gene. A D gene is named only where the DNA matches it firmly. Rows may omit the clone size; those that give it use once, few, many or a size class.

cdr3_nt: TGTGCCAGTAGACCGACAGCCACGAACACCGGGGAGCTGTTTTTT
cdr3_aa: CASRPTATNTGELFF
d_call: NA
clone_size: NA
j_call: TRBJ2-2
v_call: TRBV19

cdr3_nt: TGTGCCAGCAGCGTAACCACTAGCGGGGGGGCAGATACGCAGTATTTT
cdr3_aa: CASSVTTSGGADTQYF
d_call: TRBD2
clone_size: NA
j_call: TRBJ2-3
v_call: TRBV9

cdr3_nt: TGCGCCAGCGGAGGCGGCCGCACAGATACGCAGTATTTT
cdr3_aa: CASGGGRTDTQYF
d_call: NA
clone_size: NA
j_call: TRBJ2-3
v_call: TRBV5-1

cdr3_nt: TGTGCCAGCAGTCCCGGGACTCACGGCTCCAATGAGCAGTTCTTC
cdr3_aa: CASSPGTHGSNEQFF
d_call: NA
clone_size: NA
j_call: TRBJ2-1
v_call: TRBV28

cdr3_nt: TGTGCCAGCAGTTGGCCAGGCGCTAATTACAATGAGCAGTTCTTC
cdr3_aa: CASSWPGANYNEQFF
d_call: NA
clone_size: NA
j_call: TRBJ2-1
v_call: TRBV2

cdr3_nt: TGTGCCAGCAGCTTAGCGACAGGGCCAGGAAACACCATATATTTT
cdr3_aa: CASSLATGPGNTIYF
d_call: TRBD1
clone_size: NA
j_call: TRBJ1-3
v_call: TRBV7-8

cdr3_nt: TGTGCCAGCAGCCACGAGAGGACAGGGACATTGACCGGCGGCACTGAAGCTTTCTTT
cdr3_aa: CASSHERTGTLTGGTEAFF
d_call: TRBD1
clone_size: NA
j_call: TRBJ1-1
v_call: TRBV14

cdr3_nt: TGTGCCAGCCGACAGAGTGGCTACACCTTC
cdr3_aa: CASRQSGYTF
d_call: NA
clone_size: NA
j_call: TRBJ1-2
v_call: TRBV6-6

cdr3_nt: TGTGCCAGCAGTTTAGGGCCAGGGTCTGGAAACACCATATATTTT
cdr3_aa: CASSLGPGSGNTIYF
d_call: NA
clone_size: NA
j_call: TRBJ1-3
v_call: TRBV27

cdr3_nt: TGTGCCAGCAGCTTGATGCGAACAGATACGCAGTATTTT
cdr3_aa: CASSLMRTDTQYF
d_call: NA
clone_size: NA
j_call: TRBJ2-3
v_call: TRBV5-6

cdr3_nt: TGCGCCAGCAGTAGGGGTGAGGGGACAGGACTCTCTGGAAACACCATATATTTT
cdr3_aa: CASSRGEGTGLSGNTIYF
d_call: TRBD1
clone_size: NA
j_call: TRBJ1-3
v_call: TRBV5-1

cdr3_nt: TGTGCCAGCAGCTTGGACAGCTCCTACGAGCAGTACTTC
cdr3_aa: CASSLDSSYEQYF
d_call: NA
clone_size: NA
j_call: TRBJ2-7
v_call: TRBV7-9

cdr3_nt: TGCGCCAGCATGAGACAGGGGGCAGGCACGCAGTATTTT
cdr3_aa: CASMRQGAGTQYF
d_call: TRBD1
clone_size: NA
j_call: TRBJ2-3
v_call: TRBV10-2

cdr3_nt: TGCGCCAGCAGTGACAGGCCCCTCTACGAGCAGTACTTC
cdr3_aa: CASSDRPLYEQYF
d_call: NA
clone_size: NA
j_call: TRBJ2-7
v_call: TRBV10-2

cdr3_nt: TGTGCCAGCAGCTTGTTCAGCGGGGGGATATACGAGCAGTACTTC
cdr3_aa: CASSLFSGGIYEQYF
d_call: TRBD2
clone_size: NA
j_call: TRBJ2-7
v_call: TRBV5-4

cdr3_nt: TGTGCCAGCAGTAAAGACAGGGTAAGCAATCAGCCCCAGCATTTT
cdr3_aa: CASSKDRVSNQPQHF
d_call: TRBD1
clone_size: once
j_call: TRBJ1-5
v_call: TRBV6-1

cdr3_nt: TGCGCCAGCGGTAGGACAGGCATGAACACTGAAGCTTTCTTT
cdr3_aa: CASGRTGMNTEAFF
d_call: TRBD1
clone_size: NA
j_call: TRBJ1-1
v_call: TRBV5-1

cdr3_nt: TGTGCCAGCAGTTTGACGACCGGGACAGGGGTCCCCACAGATACGCAGTATTTT
cdr3_aa: CASSLTTGTGVPTDTQYF
d_call: TRBD1
clone_size: once
j_call: TRBJ2-3
v_call: TRBV27

cdr3_nt: TGCAGCGCTGCCGGACAGAGAGAAGCTTTCTTT
cdr3_aa: CSAAGQREAFF
d_call: NA
clone_size: once
j_call: TRBJ1-1
v_call: TRBV29-1

cdr3_nt: TGTGCCAGCAGTTTACAGGGGAATGAGCAGTTCTTC
cdr3_aa: CASSLQGNEQFF
d_call: TRBD1
clone_size: NA
j_call: TRBJ2-1
v_call: TRBV6-5

cdr3_nt: TGTGCCAGCAGCTCCAACCACGGGGAGCGCGAGACCGGGGAGCTGTTTTTT
cdr3_aa: CASSSNHGERETGELFF
d_call: NA
clone_size: NA
j_call: TRBJ2-2
v_call: TRBV9

cdr3_nt: TGTGCCAGTAGTACCCTGGACTTGCCTAATGAGCAGTTCTTC
cdr3_aa: CASSTLDLPNEQFF
d_call: NA
clone_size: NA
j_call: TRBJ2-1
v_call: TRBV19

cdr3_nt: TGTGCCTGGAGACCCCCTCGGACTGCCTACTATGGCTACACCTTC
cdr3_aa: CAWRPPRTAYYGYTF
d_call: NA
clone_size: NA
j_call: TRBJ1-2
v_call: TRBV30

cdr3_nt: TGTGCCAGCAGGCGGGACAGGGCGAACACTGAAGCTTTCTTT
cdr3_aa: CASRRDRANTEAFF
d_call: TRBD1
clone_size: NA
j_call: TRBJ1-1
v_call: TRBV6-1

cdr3_nt: TGTGCCAGCAGCAAAGACGACAGGAAGAATGAGCAGTTCTTC
cdr3_aa: CASSKDDRKNEQFF
d_call: NA
clone_size: few
j_call: TRBJ2-1
v_call: TRBV21-1

cdr3_nt: TGTGCCAGCAGTGTCATCAGCGGGGGTGCCCGGGGGACCCAGTACTTC
cdr3_aa: CASSVISGGARGTQYF
d_call: TRBD2
clone_size: NA
j_call: TRBJ2-5
v_call: TRBV2

cdr3_nt: TGTGCCAGCAGCTTAGGGGTAGCGGGGGGCTTCGAGCAGTTCTTC
cdr3_aa: CASSLGVAGGFEQFF
d_call: TRBD2
clone_size: NA
j_call: TRBJ2-1
v_call: TRBV7-9

cdr3_nt: TGTGCCAGCAGCGTAGCGGGAGCGGGGGGTATCACAGATACGCAGTATTTT
cdr3_aa: CASSVAGAGGITDTQYF
d_call: TRBD2
clone_size: once
j_call: TRBJ2-3
v_call: TRBV9